The clone carrying this T cell receptor beta chain has more than one count but fewer than ten. Antigen unknown. A much larger clone sits a single nucleotide away, making a read error possible. The patients chosen for sequencing had shown expansion of CD8+CD57+ cells (detected by flow cytometry). Profiles of TCR beta VDJ and CDR3 were generated from a genomic DNA template. TCRdb used MiXCR to reprocess the reads, holding one entry per CDR3 protein. The table lists 120,000 or so distinct CDR3 sequences, 55% to 70% of them singletons. This record belongs to a study of CD8+CD57+ T cells in acquired aplastic anemia. About the research overall: Across the sorted CD4+ and CD8+ cells, DNA amounts averaged roughly 3 ug. The study's findings and limits: The same twenty-nine CD8+ CDR3 sequences occurred in patients and in controls. CD8+ Simpson's diversity did not differ significantly between patients and controls.

This TCR came from a human donor with aplastic anemia. Sequenced sample: sorted CD4+, CD8+, or CD8+CD57+ T cells (not recorded which) from PBMCs.

CDR3 sequence (DNA): TGCGCCAGCAGCCAAGATGGGGTGACTTCCTACGAGCAGTACTTC. It encodes CASSQDGVTSYEQYF. The chain combines TRBV4-3 with TRBJ2-7; D unclear. Germline lookup yields CDR1 LGHNA and CDR2 YSLEER. Between the trimmed V and J ends, which lost 0 bases and 1 base, there was a span of 10 bases. The CDR3 has 15 amino acids.